One and the same sample provided the 3 T cell receptor beta chains below, sequenced in a study of CXCR3-negative and CXCR3-positive naive CD8 T cells. The libraries of TRB cDNA were prepared using 5' RACE with UMI labels. No DNA is given; TCRdb re-called the 5' RACE reads and lists each CDR3 protein once. This sample contains about 92,000 distinct CDR3 sequences. Sequenced material: naive CXCR3- CD8+ T cells from blood. Stated subset: CD45RO-CCR7+CD27+CD95- naive CD8+ T cells lacking CXCR3 (TNR3-). The source of these receptors is a human donor in good health. Some clones in this sample may be carry-over from other donors' samples.

The chain recombines TRBV24-1 with TRBJ2-1; TCRdb gives TRBD2 as the D gene, but with no DNA this cannot be confirmed. CDR1 and CDR2 from the germline V gene are KGHDR and SFDVKD. CDR3 size: 11 residues. The CDR3 sequence is CATSGGGEQFF.

The chain couples TRBV3-1 to TRBJ2-5; TCRdb picks TRBD2, but there is no DNA to check that call. Germline V lookup: CDR1 LGHDT, CDR2 YNNKEL (reference sequence). The CDR3 runs to 16 residues. The CDR3 protein is CASSQVAGGVMETQYF.

The chain joins TRBV5-1 to TRBJ2-7; TCRdb gives TRBD1 as the D gene, but with no DNA this cannot be confirmed. This CDR3 spans 12 amino acids. CDR1 and CDR2 (germline): SGHRS, YFSETQ. CDR3 protein: CASSLEGGALYF.